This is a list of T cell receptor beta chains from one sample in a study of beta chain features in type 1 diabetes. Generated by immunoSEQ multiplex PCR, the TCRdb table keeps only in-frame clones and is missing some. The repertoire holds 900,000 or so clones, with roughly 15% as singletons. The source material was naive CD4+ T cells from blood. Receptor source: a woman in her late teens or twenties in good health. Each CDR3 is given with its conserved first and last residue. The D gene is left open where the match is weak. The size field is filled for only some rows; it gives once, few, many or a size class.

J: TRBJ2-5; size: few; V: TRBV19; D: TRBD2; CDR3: CASLRTSGLQETQYF; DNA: TGTGCCAGCCTCCGGACTAGCGGGCTCCAAGAGACCCAGTACTTC
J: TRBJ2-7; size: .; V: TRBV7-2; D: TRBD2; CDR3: CASSLGILGLAKYEQYF; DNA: TGTGCCAGCAGCTTAGGGATCTTGGGACTAGCGAAGTACGAGCAGTACTTC
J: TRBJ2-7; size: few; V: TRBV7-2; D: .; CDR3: CASSTAGEPIYEQYF; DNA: TGTGCCAGCAGCACCGCTGGAGAGCCTATTTACGAGCAGTACTTC
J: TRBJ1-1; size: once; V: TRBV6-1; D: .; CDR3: CASSERRRLGTEAFF; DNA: TGTGCCAGCAGTGAAAGGCGGAGGTTGGGCACTGAAGCTTTCTTT
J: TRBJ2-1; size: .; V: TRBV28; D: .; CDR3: CASKWDSYNEQFF; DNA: TGTGCCAGCAAGTGGGATTCCTACAATGAGCAGTTCTTC
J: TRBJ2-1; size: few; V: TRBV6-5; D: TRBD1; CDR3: CASSYSRQGYNEQFF; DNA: TGTGCCAGCAGTTACTCGAGACAGGGCTACAATGAGCAGTTCTTC
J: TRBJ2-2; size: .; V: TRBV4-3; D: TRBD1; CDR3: CASSQIDRANTGELFF; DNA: TGCGCCAGCAGCCAAATAGACAGGGCGAACACCGGGGAGCTGTTTTTT
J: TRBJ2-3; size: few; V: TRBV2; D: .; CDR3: CASSDQLRDTDTQYF; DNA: TGTGCCAGCAGTGACCAATTACGGGACACAGATACGCAGTATTTT
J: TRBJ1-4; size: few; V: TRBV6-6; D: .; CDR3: CASSGRGVTNEKLFF; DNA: TGTGCCAGCAGCGGACGGGGAGTTACTAATGAAAAACTGTTTTTT
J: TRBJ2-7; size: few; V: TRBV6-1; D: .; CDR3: CASSEDSTYEQYF; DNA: TGTGCCAGCAGTGAAGACTCAACCTACGAGCAGTACTTC
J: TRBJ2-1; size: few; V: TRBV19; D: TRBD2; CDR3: CASSIVPGLGFHEQFF; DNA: TGTGCCAGTAGTATAGTTCCGGGACTAGGGTTCCATGAGCAGTTCTTC
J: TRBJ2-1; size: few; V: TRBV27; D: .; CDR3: CASSPYKPGSRRSYEQFF; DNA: TGTGCCAGCAGTCCCTACAAGCCCGGGAGCCGTCGAAGCTATGAGCAGTTCTTC
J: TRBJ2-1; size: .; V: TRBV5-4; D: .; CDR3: CASSRGTPNREQFF; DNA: TGTGCCAGCAGCAGAGGGACACCGAATCGCGAGCAGTTCTTC
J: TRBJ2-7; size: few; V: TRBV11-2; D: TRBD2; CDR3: CASSLDLFSGRAHEQYF; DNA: TGTGCCAGCAGCTTAGATCTATTTAGCGGGAGGGCCCACGAGCAGTACTTC
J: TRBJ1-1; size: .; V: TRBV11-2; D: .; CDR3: CASSLDPDRSKAFF; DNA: TGTGCCAGCAGCTTAGATCCCGACAGGAGCAAAGCTTTCTTT
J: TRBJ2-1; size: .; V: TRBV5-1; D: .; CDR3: CASSILYNEQFF; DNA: TGCGCCAGCAGCATCCTTTACAATGAGCAGTTCTTC
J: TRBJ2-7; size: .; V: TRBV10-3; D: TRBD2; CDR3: CAITATSGQYEQYF; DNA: TGTGCCATCACCGCGACTAGCGGGCAATACGAGCAGTACTTC
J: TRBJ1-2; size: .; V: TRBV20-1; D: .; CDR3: CSAREHYGYTF; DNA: TGCAGTGCTAGAGAACACTATGGCTACACCTTC
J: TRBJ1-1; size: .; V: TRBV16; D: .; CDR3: CASSPVQGLEAFF; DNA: TGTGCCAGCAGCCCGGTACAGGGTCTGGAAGCTTTCTTT
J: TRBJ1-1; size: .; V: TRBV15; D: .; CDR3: CATSSRGAGRRVEAFF; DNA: TGTGCCACCAGCTCCCGGGGGGCAGGGAGGCGAGTCGAAGCTTTCTTT
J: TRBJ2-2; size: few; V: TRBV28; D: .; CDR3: CASSIYGELFF; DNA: TGTGCCAGCAGTATATACGGGGAGCTGTTTTTT
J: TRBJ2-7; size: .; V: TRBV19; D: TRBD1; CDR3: CASIREGDRPHEQYF; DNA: TGTGCCAGTATCAGAGAGGGGGACAGGCCGCACGAGCAGTACTTC
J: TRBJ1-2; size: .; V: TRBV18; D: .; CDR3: CASSPGRDDGYTF; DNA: TGTGCCAGCTCACCAGGCAGGGACGATGGCTACACCTTC
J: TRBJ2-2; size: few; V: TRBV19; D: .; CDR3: CASSLPTGRNTGELFF; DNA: TGTGCCAGTAGTCTCCCCACTGGGAGAAACACCGGGGAGCTGTTTTTT
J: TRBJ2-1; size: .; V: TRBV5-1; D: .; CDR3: CASSLGSGWRSYNEQFF; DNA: TGCGCCAGCAGCTTGGGCAGCGGGTGGAGATCCTACAATGAGCAGTTCTTC
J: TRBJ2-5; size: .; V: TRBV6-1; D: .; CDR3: CASSEGNGKTQYF; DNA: TGTGCCAGCAGTGAAGGGAATGGAAAGACCCAGTACTTC
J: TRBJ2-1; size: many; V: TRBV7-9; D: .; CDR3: CASSLVLREQFF; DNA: TGTGCCAGCAGCTTAGTCCTGCGAGAGCAGTTCTTC